The rows below give T cell receptor beta chains drawn from one sample of a study of T cells expressing NK-cell markers. Reanalyzing the 5' RACE reads, TCRdb keeps one entry per CDR3 protein, without DNA. Recorded here are tens of thousands of distinct CDR3 sequences; the top ten clones represent roughly three fifths. Sequencing was performed on blood T cells: a sorted CD56 or NKG2C T cell subset, CD4+ or CD8+ T cells, or bulk PBMC T cells (not recorded which). Receptor source: a woman between 18 and 75 years old in good health. The CDR3 runs from the conserved cysteine through the conserved F or W. Fields, in order: V gene, J gene, CDR3 length, CDR3 protein.

V gene: TRBV28
J gene: TRBJ2-2
CDR3 length: 14
CDR3 protein: CASRVQGNTGELFF

V gene: TRBV4-1
J gene: TRBJ1-4
CDR3 length: 16
CDR3 protein: CASSLWAGTGNEKLFF

V gene: TRBV27
J gene: TRBJ2-1
CDR3 length: 12
CDR3 protein: CASRQGGNEQFF

V gene: TRBV7-7
J gene: TRBJ2-3
CDR3 length: 15
CDR3 protein: CASSFGHTSTDTQYF

V gene: TRBV7-9
J gene: TRBJ2-1
CDR3 length: 14
CDR3 protein: CASSLSGRAGEQFF

V gene: TRBV4-1
J gene: TRBJ2-5
CDR3 length: 16
CDR3 protein: CASSRLAGEGQETQYF

V gene: TRBV15
J gene: TRBJ2-1
CDR3 length: 15
CDR3 protein: CATSRDIRGHNEQFF

V gene: TRBV9
J gene: TRBJ1-2
CDR3 length: 16
CDR3 protein: CASSVDGGLKGYGYTF

V gene: TRBV10-3
J gene: TRBJ2-7
CDR3 length: 13
CDR3 protein: CAITDREEYEQYF

V gene: TRBV15
J gene: TRBJ2-2
CDR3 length: 15
CDR3 protein: CATSRMERGTGELFF

V gene: TRBV28
J gene: TRBJ1-1
CDR3 length: 15
CDR3 protein: CASSFGGRTDTEAFF

V gene: TRBV20-1
J gene: TRBJ2-2
CDR3 length: 15
CDR3 protein: CSARDNRGAVGELFF

V gene: TRBV2
J gene: TRBJ2-3
CDR3 length: 16
CDR3 protein: CASSEVAGGITDTQYF

V gene: TRBV5-1
J gene: TRBJ2-1
CDR3 length: 16
CDR3 protein: CASSVDTSGRRNEQFF

V gene: TRBV27
J gene: TRBJ2-7
CDR3 length: 13
CDR3 protein: CASSFYPTYEQYF

V gene: TRBV4-1
J gene: TRBJ2-3
CDR3 length: 15
CDR3 protein: CASSDRGESTDTQYF

V gene: TRBV7-8
J gene: TRBJ2-3
CDR3 length: 18
CDR3 protein: CASSPGLAGFKVTDTQYF

V gene: TRBV28
J gene: TRBJ2-5
CDR3 length: 14
CDR3 protein: CASSFTSGRETQYF

V gene: TRBV7-7
J gene: TRBJ2-2
CDR3 length: 15
CDR3 protein: CASSSSPRDTGELFF

V gene: TRBV6-2/TRBV6-3
J gene: TRBJ1-1
CDR3 length: 14
CDR3 protein: CASTPRGRSTEAFF

V gene: TRBV20-1
J gene: TRBJ2-5
CDR3 length: 16
CDR3 protein: CSARDPTSGAIETQYF

V gene: TRBV29-1
J gene: TRBJ2-7
CDR3 length: 14
CDR3 protein: CSVERQEGSYEQYF

V gene: TRBV19
J gene: TRBJ2-2
CDR3 length: 15
CDR3 protein: CASSISATVTGELFF

V gene: TRBV27
J gene: TRBJ2-3
CDR3 length: 15
CDR3 protein: CASSLLQGGEDTQYF

V gene: TRBV27
J gene: TRBJ2-7
CDR3 length: 17
CDR3 protein: CASSLKGRGQPTYEQYF

V gene: TRBV15
J gene: TRBJ2-7
CDR3 length: 13
CDR3 protein: CATSAGGKSEQYF

V gene: TRBV4-1
J gene: TRBJ2-7
CDR3 length: 15
CDR3 protein: CASSQGETATYEQYF

V gene: TRBV7-8
J gene: TRBJ1-2
CDR3 length: 14
CDR3 protein: CASSQQGLSYGYTF

V gene: TRBV12-3/TRBV12-4
J gene: TRBJ2-3
CDR3 length: 14
CDR3 protein: CASSLLSTTDTQYF

V gene: TRBV19
J gene: TRBJ2-7
CDR3 length: 13
CDR3 protein: CASSMFLAYEQYF

V gene: TRBV7-9
J gene: TRBJ1-3
CDR3 length: 17
CDR3 protein: CASSLPEPGGDGNTIYF

V gene: TRBV6-4
J gene: TRBJ2-3
CDR3 length: 15
CDR3 protein: CASARFAGSTDTQYF

V gene: TRBV20-1
J gene: TRBJ2-7
CDR3 length: 13
CDR3 protein: CSVHTPLSFEQYF

V gene: TRBV10-3
J gene: TRBJ2-3
CDR3 length: 14
CDR3 protein: CAISEAQSTDTQYF

V gene: TRBV9
J gene: TRBJ2-3
CDR3 length: 15
CDR3 protein: CASSVENSGKDTQYF

V gene: TRBV7-6
J gene: TRBJ1-1
CDR3 length: 14
CDR3 protein: CATSPRSSNTEAFF

V gene: TRBV5-1
J gene: TRBJ2-4
CDR3 length: 16
CDR3 protein: CASSATSGRDRDIQYF

V gene: TRBV7-9
J gene: TRBJ1-2
CDR3 length: 15
CDR3 protein: CASSFGELSNYGYTF

V gene: TRBV28
J gene: TRBJ2-7
CDR3 length: 15
CDR3 protein: CASSLSGTVTYEQYF

V gene: TRBV5-6
J gene: TRBJ1-1
CDR3 length: 15
CDR3 protein: CASSLSPQGNTEAFF

V gene: TRBV7-2
J gene: TRBJ2-3
CDR3 length: 17
CDR3 protein: CASSLYPGLAASDTQYF

V gene: TRBV4-1
J gene: TRBJ2-7
CDR3 length: 15
CDR3 protein: CASSQGQSSSSEQYF

V gene: TRBV12-3/TRBV12-4
J gene: TRBJ2-5
CDR3 length: 13
CDR3 protein: CASSFKGFETQYF

V gene: TRBV4-1
J gene: TRBJ1-1
CDR3 length: 14
CDR3 protein: CASSQDTRNTEAFF

V gene: TRBV2
J gene: TRBJ2-3
CDR3 length: 15
CDR3 protein: CASFKGGSSTDTQYF